This T cell receptor beta chain is drawn from a study of T cells in Graves' hyperthyroidism and ophthalmopathy. Study-level background: Staff took peripheral blood when the initial diagnosis was made, before any treatment began. General study points: Stable hyperthyroidism and ophthalmopathy were separated using 13 V-J signatures. Blood also contained most expanded thyroid clonotypes above 0.001.

RNA transcripts were the template for amplifying TCR beta CDR3 regions. The HTBI primer set drove a first-round RT-PCR of the TCR CDR3. Each CDR3 protein gets one entry after TCRdb re-called the multiplex PCR reads with MiXCR. The table lists around 370,000 distinct CDR3 sequences, 15% to 20% of them singletons. Clinical Activity Scores of at least 3, NOSPECS grades of at least 4 and durations under 3 months characterized ophthalmopathy patients. V trimming: 3 bases; J trimming: 7 bases; junction bases outside the gene matches: 4. This CDR3 spans 12 amino acids. Per germline, CDR1 DFQATT and CDR2 SNEGSKA (reference sequence). A few counts support this clonotype. Antigen: not known.

The chain recombines TRBV20-1 with TRBJ1-2; 8 bases fit TRBD1. This TCR came from a young man with Graves' ophthalmopathy. The source material was blood. The CDR3 reads CSASRQGSGYTF. DNA of the CDR3: TGCAGTGCTAGCAGACAGGGGTCTGGCTACACCTTC.